The 8 T cell receptor beta chains listed next were all sequenced from one sample in a study of CD8 T cells in ankylosing spondylitis. Study-level results: Blood from ankylosing spondylitis patients appeared to carry a characteristic roughly eight-variant TCR beta motif.

TCRdb re-derived calls from the 5' RACE reads in MiXCR, one entry per CDR3 protein. The repertoire holds about 460,000 distinct CDR3 sequences, with approximately 5.3% as singletons. Antigens of these TCRs are unknown. Material for sequencing was blood, either unsorted or a sorted T cell fraction (not recorded which). The origin of the receptors is a male donor with ankylosing spondylitis.

Ten or more counts support this clonotype. This CDR3 reads CSARVDSGTTEAFF. The CDR3 region has the DNA TGCAGTGCTAGAGTTGACAGCGGGACCACTGAAGCTTTCTTT. The chain combines TRBV20-1 with TRBJ1-1, with a weak D call TRBD1 (5 bases). Germline V gene data show CDR1 as DFQATT and CDR2 as SNEGSKA (reference sequence). Trimming shortened V by 1 base and J by 4 bases, and 13 bases separated the two germline ends. The CDR3 loop spans 14 amino acids.

This clonotype was found many times. The chain recombines TRBV5-1 with TRBJ1-3; D unclear. The CDR3 has 18 amino acids. CDR1 and CDR2 from the germline V gene are SGHRS and YFSETQ. V dropped 3 bases and J dropped 2 bases, with 21 bases sitting between them. This CDR3 reads CASSWTTSATSAGNTIYF. The CDR3 DNA is TGCGCCAGCAGCTGGACGACCTCGGCAACGTCGGCTGGAAACACCATATATTTT.

This clonotype occurred many times. CDR3 sequence: CASSPLVGMPQHF. For the CDR3, the DNA is TGCGCCAGCAGCCCCCTGGTGGGGATGCCCCAGCATTTT. This sequence joins TRBV4-3 and TRBJ1-5, with D hard to call. The CDR3 sequence is 13 residues long. The germline V and J ends were trimmed by 4 bases and 9 bases, with 13 bases remaining between them. Germline CDR1 LGHNA, CDR2 YSLEER.

This clonotype was recorded at least ten times. This chain uses TRBV4-3 with TRBJ2-2; possible D gene TRBD1, 6 bases. Germline V CDR1 and CDR2: LGHNA, YSLEER. V lost 2 bases, J lost 6 bases, and 10 bases lay in between. This CDR3 is built from 14 residues. The CDR3 bases are TGCGCCAGCAGCCAATTGTCAGGGGCCGGGGAGCTGTTTTTT. Translated, it gives CASSQLSGAGELFF.

This clonotype has ten or more counts. The rearrangement uses TRBV12-3 or TRBV12-4 and TRBJ1-6; 7 bases map to TRBD1. V was pared by 3 bases and J by 8 bases, with 10 bases of the junction left unmatched. The CDR3 is 16 amino acids. The CDR3 DNA is TGTGCCAGCAGTTTCTACCGGGACAGACACCATTCACCCCTCCACTTT. It yields the protein CASSFYRDRHHSPLHF.

In its sample, this clonotype was seen many times. The chain couples TRBV6-1 to TRBJ1-2, with D possibly being TRBD1 (6 bases). The CDR3 runs 14 residues. Germline V gene sequence: CDR1 MNHNS, CDR2 SASEGT. The germline V and J ends were trimmed by 7 bases and 0 bases, with 12 bases remaining between them. The CDR3 nucleotides are TGTGCCAGCACCACACAGGGAGCTAACTATGGCTACACCTTC. Translation: CASTTQGANYGYTF.

This clonotype occurred a few times. The chain has TRBV7-9 and TRBJ2-7; D may be TRBD1 (5 bases). Germline values: CDR1 SEHNR, CDR2 FQNEAQ (reference sequence). V gave up 5 bases and J gave up 2 bases, with 10 bases separating them. The CDR3 runs to 13 residues. CDR3: CASSKDSPYEQYF. CDR3 in DNA: TGTGCCAGCAGCAAAGACAGCCCCTACGAGCAGTACTTC.

This clonotype came up many times. The V and J genes are TRBV3-1 and TRBJ1-6; unclear D gene. CDR3 length: 13 amino acids. The germline gives CDR1 LGHDT, CDR2 YNNKEL (reference sequence). Between the trimmed V and J ends, which lost 1 base and 7 bases, there was a span of 5 bases. Here the CDR3 DNA reads TGTGCCAGCAGCCAAGCGGGAAATTCACCCCTCCACTTT. It specifies CASSQAGNSPLHF.